This TCR beta chain was profiled in a study of beta chain features in type 1 diabetes. Study as a whole: Patients did not differ from healthy donors in age, gender or cell yield. Across the samples, 90 million to 120 million sorted cells were examined in total. Broader study findings: Moderate yet significant TCRB CDR3 shortening was seen in Type 1 diabetes patients in all four CD4+ subsets. PCR might pick shorter templates more often, in the same way for patients and controls.

cDNA synthesis used the whole RNA isolate, giving expressed TCRB sequences. Sequencing used immunoSEQ multiplex PCR; TCRdb keeps in-frame clones, though not all of them. The table includes 200,000 to 250,000 clones, roughly 16% detected once. In the case of this clone: Its antigen remains unknown. Other DNA sequences in this specimen translate into the identical CDR3.

The CDR3 runs to 15 residues. In germline, CDR1 is SGDLS, CDR2 YYNGEE. V shed 4 bases, J shed 4 bases, and the junction held 7 bases outside the gene matches. The rearrangement joins TRBV9 to TRBJ2-1; 8 bases fit TRBD2. The sample taken for sequencing was naive CD4+ T cells from blood. This TCR was sampled from a young man with type 1 diabetes. The CDR3 sequence is CASSPTSGAYNEQFF. The CDR3 coding sequence is TGTGCCAGCAGCCCCACTAGCGGAGCTTACAATGAGCAGTTCTTC.